The sample holds a few counts of the clone carrying this T cell receptor (beta chain). The antigen is undetermined. Per sample, a minimum of 6 million PBMCs were isolated. These data originate in a study of blood T cells in healthy people across ages. Study overall: The capture of about one barcoded beta molecule per two T cells was achieved by template switching.

Whole-study findings and limits: When set beside aged donors, long-lived donors presented more naive CD4+ cells and higher diversity.

Sample-barcoded 5' priming and a J-beta primer mix drove a second PCR of 7 to 11 cycles. Every cDNA molecule bore a tag from a template-switch adaptor containing 12 random nucleotides. MiXCR was run by TCRdb on the 5' RACE reads, yielding one entry per CDR3 protein. Among around 500,000 distinct CDR3 sequences, roughly 48% were seen once, and the ten largest hold around 23%. What was sequenced was blood. This receptor was obtained from an elderly man in good health.

The CDR3 loop reads CASSFGTEYGYTF. As DNA, the CDR3 is TGCGCCAGCAGCTTCGGGACAGAATATGGCTACACCTTC. The J gene is TRBJ1-2, the V gene TRBV5-1, with TRBD1 matching 7 bases. CDR3 length: 13 residues. Germline CDR1 SGHRS, CDR2 YFSETQ. J lost 5 bases, V lost 2 bases, and 3 bases had no gene match.